These T cell receptor beta chains were read from a single sample in a study of regulatory T cells in long-lasting Graves disease. Each CDR3 protein gets one entry after TCRdb re-called the multiplex PCR reads with MiXCR. The sample shows under 300,000 distinct CDR3 sequences, 20% to 25% of them seen only once. The sequenced sample was peripheral blood mononuclear cells (PBMCs), obtained at new diagnosis, from a patient treated with antithyroid drugs. The receptors come from a female donor with Graves disease. CDR3s include the opening cysteine and the closing phenylalanine or tryptophan. A D gene is named only where the DNA matches it firmly. The size field is filled for only some rows; it gives once, few, many or a size class.

d_gene | abundance | j_gene | v_gene | CDR3nt | CDR3aa
TRBD1 | many | TRBJ2-3 | TRBV15 | TGTGCCACCAGCAGACAGGGGGTTCTCCCCACAGATACGCAGTATTTT | CATSRQGVLPTDTQYF
TRBD1 | many | TRBJ2-7 | TRBV11-1 | TGTGCCAGCAGCTACGGGACAGGCTACGAGCAGTACTTC | CASSYGTGYEQYF
NA | many | TRBJ2-7 | TRBV7-2 | TGTGCCAGCAGCTTAGAAAACAGGGGGAGGGTGCAGTACTTC | CASSLENRGRVQYF
NA | many | TRBJ2-2 | TRBV28 | TGTGCCAGCACCCCAGGGGTCGGGGGGGAGCTGTTTTTT | CASTPGVGGELFF
NA | NA | TRBJ1-1 | TRBV7-2 | TGTGCCAGCAGCTTGAGTTTGGGAGGGGTATCTGAAGCTTTCTTT | CASSLSLGGVSEAFF
NA | NA | TRBJ1-5 | TRBV6-1 | TGTGCCAGCAGAGTGAGCGGGTCGCGGGGGGAGACCCAGCATTTT | CASRVSGSRGETQHF
TRBD1 | many | TRBJ1-2 | TRBV7-2 | TGTGCCAGCAGCCAAACAGGGGGTACGAGGATTGGCTACACCTTC | CASSQTGGTRIGYTF
TRBD2 | NA | TRBJ2-5 | TRBV7-2 | TGTGCCAGCAGCTTAGTAGGACTAGCGGGGGGGGGCCAGGAGACCCAGTACTTC | CASSLVGLAGGGQETQYF
NA | many | TRBJ2-7 | TRBV20-1 | TGCAGTGCCACGGCCCGGTGGGGGTACGAGCAGTACTTC | CSATARWGYEQYF
TRBD2 | NA | TRBJ2-3 | TRBV12-3/TRBV12-4 | TGTGCCAGCAGCTACGCCGGGACTAGCGGGACCGGGACAGATACGCAGTATTTT | CASSYAGTSGTGTDTQYF
TRBD2 | many | TRBJ2-7 | TRBV4-3 | TGCGCCAGCAGCCCAGGCAGCGGGGGATACGAGCAGTACTTC | CASSPGSGGYEQYF
NA | many | TRBJ1-5 | TRBV6-1 | TGTGCCAGCAGCCCCCCAAATCAGCCCCAGCATTTT | CASSPPNQPQHF
NA | many | TRBJ1-2 | TRBV6-1 | TGTGCCAGCAGTGAAGCTGGGTTGTATTATGGCTACACCTTC | CASSEAGLYYGYTF
NA | few | TRBJ2-7 | TRBV20-1 | TGCAGTGCTCGGACTGTTACCTACGAGCAGTACTTC | CSARTVTYEQYF
TRBD2 | few | TRBJ2-2 | TRBV27 | TGTGCCAGCAGTTCGGACAGACTAGCGGGAGAGATCGGGGAGCTGTTTTTT | CASSSDRLAGEIGELFF
TRBD1 | NA | TRBJ2-5 | TRBV2 | TGTGCCAGCAGGTCCGGGACAGCAGACCAAGAGACCCAGTACTTC | CASRSGTADQETQYF
NA | NA | TRBJ1-6 | TRBV6-1 | TGTGCCAGCATCCTAAGACGACCCCCGGCGAATTCACCCCTCCACTTT | CASILRRPPANSPLHF
TRBD2 | NA | TRBJ2-3 | TRBV10-3 | TGTGCCATCGGGACGGGAGGCCTTGACCCAGATACGCAGTATTTT | CAIGTGGLDPDTQYF
NA | many | TRBJ1-5 | TRBV5-1 | TGTGCCAGCAGCTTGCGGTTTCAGCCCCAGCATTTT | CASSLRFQPQHF
TRBD2 | many | TRBJ2-1 | TRBV13 | TGTGCCAGCAGCCGGGGGGGCGGGATGTACAATGAGCAGTTCTTC | CASSRGGGMYNEQFF
TRBD1 | many | TRBJ2-3 | TRBV28 | TGTGCCACCTTAGACAGGGCGGTCCCAGATACGCAGTATTTT | CATLDRAVPDTQYF
NA | many | TRBJ2-2 | TRBV7-2 | TGTGCCAGCAGCCCACAAAATGGAAGACCCGGGGAGCTGTTTTTT | CASSPQNGRPGELFF
NA | many | TRBJ1-1 | TRBV20-1 | TGCAGTGCTAGAGATCCCCTCGGCGGGAACACTGAAGCTTTCTTT | CSARDPLGGNTEAFF
TRBD1 | NA | TRBJ2-7 | TRBV19 | TGTGCCAGTAGGGGGGACAGGGGCGCCTCCTACGAGCAGTACTTC | CASRGDRGASYEQYF
NA | NA | TRBJ1-1 | TRBV6-2/TRBV6-3 | TGTGCCAGCAGTTGGGAGATAGGACGTGAAGCTTTCTTT | CASSWEIGREAFF
TRBD1 | many | TRBJ1-2 | TRBV7-2 | TGTGCCAGCAGCTTAGCTTTTTCGCAGGGGGGACTCGATGGCTACACCTTC | CASSLAFSQGGLDGYTF
NA | NA | TRBJ2-7 | TRBV20-1 | TGCAGTGCCCGGACGTTTTCCTACGAGCAGTACTTC | CSARTFSYEQYF
NA | many | TRBJ1-2 | TRBV5-1 | TGCGCCAGCAGCTTGGACAGTCACTATGGCTACACCTTC | CASSLDSHYGYTF
NA | NA | TRBJ1-5 | TRBV10-3 | TGTGCCATCAGTGACGGACTGAACAATCAGCCCCAGCATTTT | CAISDGLNNQPQHF
NA | many | TRBJ1-2 | TRBV5-1 | TGCGCCAGCAGCTTGGATGACGGGAACTATGGCTACACCTTC | CASSLDDGNYGYTF
TRBD2 | NA | TRBJ2-3 | TRBV11-3 | TGTGCCAGCAGCTCTAGACTAGCGGGAGGGTGGGATACGCAGTATTTT | CASSSRLAGGWDTQYF
NA | NA | TRBJ2-5 | TRBV7-2 | TGTGCCAGCAGCCCCGACTACAGCCGGGAGACCCAGTACTTC | CASSPDYSRETQYF
TRBD1 | NA | TRBJ1-1 | TRBV4-3 | TGCGCCAGCAGCCAGGGGACAGGGGTCGCTGAAGCTTTCTTT | CASSQGTGVAEAFF
TRBD2 | NA | TRBJ2-2 | TRBV20-1 | TGCAGTGCTAGAGATCGGGGGGGCGGGGAGCTGTTTTTT | CSARDRGGGELFF
NA | many | TRBJ2-1 | TRBV7-3 | TGTGCCAGCAGCATTTCAGATGCTCCTGAGCAGTTCTTC | CASSISDAPEQFF
TRBD1 | few | TRBJ2-1 | TRBV4-1 | TGCGCCAGCAGCCAAGTAGGGACAGGGATTAATTACAATGAGCAGTTCTTC | CASSQVGTGINYNEQFF
NA | NA | TRBJ2-5 | TRBV5-1 | TGCGCCAGCAGCTTGGCCCCCGTAGAGACCCAGTACTTC | CASSLAPVETQYF
NA | many | TRBJ2-2 | TRBV9 | TGTGCCAGCAGCGTTAGGGCTTTGACCAACACCGGGGAGCTGTTTTTT | CASSVRALTNTGELFF
TRBD2 | many | TRBJ2-4 | TRBV28 | TGTGCCAGCAGTAACTCAAAAGCGGGGGGGCTGGACATTCAGTACTTC | CASSNSKAGGLDIQYF
NA | few | TRBJ2-5 | TRBV5-4 | TGTGCCTATAGCCGGGGGCCCGGGGAGACCCAGTACTTC | CAYSRGPGETQYF
NA | NA | TRBJ1-2 | TRBV19 | TGTGCCAGTAGTACCAGTATTGGCTATGGCTACACCTTC | CASSTSIGYGYTF
NA | many | TRBJ1-1 | TRBV7-9 | TGCGCCAGCAGCTTGGGAGAGCAGATGAACACTGAAGCTTTCTTT | CASSLGEQMNTEAFF
NA | few | TRBJ2-3 | TRBV6-1 | TGTGCCAGCAGGTCTAGGTCCAACACAGATACGCAGTATTTT | CASRSRSNTDTQYF
NA | many | TRBJ1-2 | TRBV12-3/TRBV12-4 | TGTGCCAGCAGTTTCGGTAACTTCCCGGGGAACTATGGCTACACCTTC | CASSFGNFPGNYGYTF
NA | many | TRBJ2-1 | TRBV28 | TGTGCCAGCAGTTTGAGGGAAAGGCGGTTCTTC | CASSLRERRFF
NA | many | TRBJ2-5 | TRBV20-1 | TGCAGTGCTAGGGACTCGGCGGAAGTCCAAGAGACCCAGTACTTC | CSARDSAEVQETQYF
NA | many | TRBJ1-1 | TRBV27 | TGTGCCAGCAGTTTAAGCCGGGGGACGGGCACTGAAGCTTTCTTT | CASSLSRGTGTEAFF
NA | many | TRBJ2-7 | TRBV2 | TGTGCCAGCAGTGAAGGGGGGTACGAGCAGTACTTC | CASSEGGYEQYF
TRBD1 | NA | TRBJ2-4 | TRBV19 | TGTGCCAGTAAAAACTCCGGGACAGAGGGCAAAAACATTCAGTACTTC | CASKNSGTEGKNIQYF
NA | few | TRBJ2-7 | TRBV15 | TGTGCCACCAGCAGAGACCGCTCCGGGGAGCAGTACTTC | CATSRDRSGEQYF
TRBD2 | NA | TRBJ2-1 | TRBV4-1 | TGCGCCAGCAGCCAAGATGAGCGGGAGGGGGGTGAGCAGTTCTTC | CASSQDEREGGEQFF
TRBD2 | NA | TRBJ2-7 | TRBV20-1 | TGCAGTGCTAGAGTATATAGCGGGGCATACTACGAGCAGTACTTC | CSARVYSGAYYEQYF
NA | many | TRBJ2-4 | TRBV20-1 | TGCAGTGCTAGCAGGGGACGGGGAGCCAAAAACATTCAGTACTTC | CSASRGRGAKNIQYF
NA | NA | TRBJ2-4 | TRBV11-2 | TGTGCCAGCAGCTTTAGGGGTTCCAAAAACATTCAGTACTTC | CASSFRGSKNIQYF
TRBD1 | NA | TRBJ1-6 | TRBV4-2 | TGTGCCAGCAGCCAAGACCGGGACAGGGGAAATTCACCCCTCCACTTT | CASSQDRDRGNSPLHF